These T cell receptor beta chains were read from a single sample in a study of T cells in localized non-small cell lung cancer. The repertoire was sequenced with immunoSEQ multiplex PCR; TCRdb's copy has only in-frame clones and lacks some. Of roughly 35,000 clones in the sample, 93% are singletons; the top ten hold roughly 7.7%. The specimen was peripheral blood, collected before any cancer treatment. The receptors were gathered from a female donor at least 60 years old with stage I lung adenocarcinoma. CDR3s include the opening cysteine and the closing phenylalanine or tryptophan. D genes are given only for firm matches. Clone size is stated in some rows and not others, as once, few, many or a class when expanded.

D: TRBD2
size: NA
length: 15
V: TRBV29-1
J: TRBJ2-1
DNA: TGCAGCGCTGAGGGTACAGCGGGATCTTACAATGAGCAGTTCTTC
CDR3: CSAEGTAGSYNEQFF

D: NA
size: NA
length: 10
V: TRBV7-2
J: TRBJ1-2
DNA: TGTGCCAGCAGCCAATATGGCTACACCTTC
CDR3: CASSQYGYTF

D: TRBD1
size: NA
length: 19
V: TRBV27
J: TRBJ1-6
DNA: TGTGCCAGCACCAAAGGGACAGGGGCGACGAGCTCCTATAATTCACCCCTCCACTTT
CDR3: CASTKGTGATSSYNSPLHF

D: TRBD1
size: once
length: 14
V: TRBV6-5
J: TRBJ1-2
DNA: TGTGCCAGCAGGTTGCAGACAGGGGGATATGGCTACACCTTC
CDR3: CASRLQTGGYGYTF

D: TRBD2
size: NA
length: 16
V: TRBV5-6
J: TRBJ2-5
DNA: TGTGCCAGCAGCTTGGGGACTAGCGGGAGCCAAGAGACCCAGTACTTC
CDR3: CASSLGTSGSQETQYF

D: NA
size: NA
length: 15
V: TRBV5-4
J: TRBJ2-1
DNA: TGTGCCAGCAGCTTGGCGACTAGCTCCTACAATGAGCAGTTCTTC
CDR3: CASSLATSSYNEQFF

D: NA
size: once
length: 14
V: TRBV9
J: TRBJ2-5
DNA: TGTGCCAGCAGCGTAGAAGCCGAAGGCAATCTCCAGTACTTC
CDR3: CASSVEAEGNLQYF

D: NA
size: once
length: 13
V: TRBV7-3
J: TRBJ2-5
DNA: TGTGCCAGCAGCCCGGGACTCCAAGAGACCCAGTACTTC
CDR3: CASSPGLQETQYF

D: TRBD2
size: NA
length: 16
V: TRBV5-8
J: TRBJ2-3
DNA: TGTGCCAGCAGCCCGCAGGGTTCAGCGGGAGGTGATACGCAGTATTTT
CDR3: CASSPQGSAGGDTQYF

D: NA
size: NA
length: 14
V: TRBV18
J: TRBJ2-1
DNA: TGTGCCAGCTCACCACCGGGTAGGGCCAATGAGCAGTTCTTC
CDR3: CASSPPGRANEQFF

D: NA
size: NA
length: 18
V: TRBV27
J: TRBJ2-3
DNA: TGTGCCAGCAGTTTATCTTCTGGGCTGGGGGTGTACACAGATACGCAGTATTTT
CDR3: CASSLSSGLGVYTDTQYF

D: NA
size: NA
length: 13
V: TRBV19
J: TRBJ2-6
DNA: TGTGCCAGTAGTATAACTGGGGCCAACGTCCTGACTTTC
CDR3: CASSITGANVLTF

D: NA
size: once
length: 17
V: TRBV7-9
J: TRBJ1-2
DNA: TGTGCCAGCAGCTTAGATAGGGCAGGCCAATCAACCTATGGCTACACCTTC
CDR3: CASSLDRAGQSTYGYTF

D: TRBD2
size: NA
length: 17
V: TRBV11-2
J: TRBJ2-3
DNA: TGTGCCAGCAGCCCCGTGGCTAGCGGGAGGGCTACAGATACGCAGTATTTT
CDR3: CASSPVASGRATDTQYF

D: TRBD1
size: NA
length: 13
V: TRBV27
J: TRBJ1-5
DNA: TGTGCCAGCAGTCACAGGGGCGATCAGCCCCAGCATTTT
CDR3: CASSHRGDQPQHF

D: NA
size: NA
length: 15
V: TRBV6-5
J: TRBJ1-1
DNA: TGTGCCAGCAGTTATCTTCCTATGGTCGGGACAGAAGCTTTCTTT
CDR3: CASSYLPMVGTEAFF

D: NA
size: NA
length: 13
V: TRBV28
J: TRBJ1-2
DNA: TGTGCCAGCAGTTTTGGCAGGGAATACGGCTACACCTTC
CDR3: CASSFGREYGYTF

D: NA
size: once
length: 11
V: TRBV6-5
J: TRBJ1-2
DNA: TGTGCCACCGAAGACAGCTATGGCTACACCTTC
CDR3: CATEDSYGYTF

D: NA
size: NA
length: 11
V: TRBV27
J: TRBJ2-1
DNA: TGTGCCAGCAACTCCTACAATGAGCAGTTCTTC
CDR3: CASNSYNEQFF

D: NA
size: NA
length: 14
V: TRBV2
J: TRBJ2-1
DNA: TGTGCCAGCTCGGCGGTCCTCTCCTACAATGAGCAGTTCTTC
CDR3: CASSAVLSYNEQFF

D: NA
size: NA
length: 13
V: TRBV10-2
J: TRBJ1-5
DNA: TGCGCCAGCAGTGTAGGGGAGGGTAGGGCCCAGCATTTT
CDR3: CASSVGEGRAQHF

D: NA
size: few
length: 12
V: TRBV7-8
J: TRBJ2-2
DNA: TGTGCCAGCATCCTATTCCCCGGGGAGCTGTTTTTT
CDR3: CASILFPGELFF

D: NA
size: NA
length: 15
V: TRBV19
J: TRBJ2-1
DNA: TGTGCCAGTAGCGAACTAGGCCAATCTTTTAATGAGCAGTTCTTC
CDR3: CASSELGQSFNEQFF

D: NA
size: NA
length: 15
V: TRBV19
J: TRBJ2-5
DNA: TGTGCCAGTAGCCGGGACATCCGGTACCAAGAGACCCAGTACTTC
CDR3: CASSRDIRYQETQYF

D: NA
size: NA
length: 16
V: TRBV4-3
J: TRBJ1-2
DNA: TGCGCCAGCAGCCAAGATGGCTCAGGGCCGAACTATGGCTACACCTTC
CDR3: CASSQDGSGPNYGYTF

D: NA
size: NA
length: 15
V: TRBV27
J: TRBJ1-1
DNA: TGTGCCAGCAGTTTTTCGCCTCTGGCCAGTACTGAAGCTTTCTTT
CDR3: CASSFSPLASTEAFF

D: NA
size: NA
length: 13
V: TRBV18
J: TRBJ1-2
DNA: TGTGCCAGCTCACCAGAACCGCTGGGGGGCTACACCTTC
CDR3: CASSPEPLGGYTF

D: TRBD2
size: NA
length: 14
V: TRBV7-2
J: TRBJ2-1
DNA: TGTGCCAGCAACCGTAGGGAGGGCTACAATGAGCAGTTCTTC
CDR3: CASNRREGYNEQFF

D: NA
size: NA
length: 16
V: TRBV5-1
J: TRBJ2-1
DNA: TGCGCCAGCACACTTAGCTTAGGGAGCTCCTACAATGAGCAGTTCTTC
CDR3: CASTLSLGSSYNEQFF

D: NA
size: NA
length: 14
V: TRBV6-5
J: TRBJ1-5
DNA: TGTGCCAGCAGTCCAGGGTATACAAATCAGCCCCAGCATTTT
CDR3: CASSPGYTNQPQHF

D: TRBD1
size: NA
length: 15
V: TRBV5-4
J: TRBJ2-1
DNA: TGTGCCAGCAGCATCGACAGGGGCGGGTACAATGAGCAGTTCTTC
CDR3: CASSIDRGGYNEQFF

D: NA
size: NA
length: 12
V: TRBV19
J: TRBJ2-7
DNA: TGTGCCAGTACCCCAAGGGCCTACGAGCAGTACTTC
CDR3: CASTPRAYEQYF

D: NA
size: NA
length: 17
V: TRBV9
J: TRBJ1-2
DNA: TGTGCCAGCAGCGTAGTTAGTACGGCGCAATCCCTCTATGGCTACACCTTC
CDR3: CASSVVSTAQSLYGYTF

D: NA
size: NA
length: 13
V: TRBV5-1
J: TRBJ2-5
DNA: TGCGCCAGCAGCACCGGGCCCCAAGAGACCCAGTACTTC
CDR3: CASSTGPQETQYF

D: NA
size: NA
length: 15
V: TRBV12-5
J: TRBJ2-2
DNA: TGTGCTAGTGGCTTGGTGGGACTTAACACCGGGGAGCTGTTTTTT
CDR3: CASGLVGLNTGELFF

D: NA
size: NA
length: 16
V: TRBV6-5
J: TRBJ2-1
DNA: TGTGCCAGCAGTTACTCGTCTGGGGCGAACTACAATGAGCAGTTCTTC
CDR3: CASSYSSGANYNEQFF

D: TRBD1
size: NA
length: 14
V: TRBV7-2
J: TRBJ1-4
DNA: TGTGCCAGCAGCGCGACAGGGGGCCGAGAAAAACTGTTTTTT
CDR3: CASSATGGREKLFF